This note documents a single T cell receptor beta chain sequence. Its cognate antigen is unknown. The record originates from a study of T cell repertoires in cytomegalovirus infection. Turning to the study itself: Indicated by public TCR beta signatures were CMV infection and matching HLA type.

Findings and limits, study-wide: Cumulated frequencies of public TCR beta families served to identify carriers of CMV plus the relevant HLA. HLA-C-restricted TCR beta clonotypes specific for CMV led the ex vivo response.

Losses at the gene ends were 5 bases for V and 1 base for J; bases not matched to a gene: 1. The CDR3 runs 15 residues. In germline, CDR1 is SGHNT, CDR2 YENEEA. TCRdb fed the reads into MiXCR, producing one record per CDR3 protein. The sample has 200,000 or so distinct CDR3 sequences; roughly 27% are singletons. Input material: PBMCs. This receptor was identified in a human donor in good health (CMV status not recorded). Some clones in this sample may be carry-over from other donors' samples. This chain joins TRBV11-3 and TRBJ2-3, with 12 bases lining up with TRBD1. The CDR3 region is CASSRDRGRTDTQYF. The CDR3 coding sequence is TGTGCCAGCAGCCGGGACAGGGGGCGCACAGATACGCAGTATTTT.